This T cell receptor (beta chain) derives from a study of blood T cell repertoires in COVID-19. This CDR3 has 15 residues. The J segment lost 6 bases and the V segment lost 3 bases, leaving 6 bases of the junction unmatched. CDR1 SGHRS and CDR2 YFSETQ come from the germline V gene. In the source study's methods: Cell counts per sample came from amplifying reference gene primers. Measured with immunoSEQ multiplex PCR; TCRdb has only the in-frame clones, and not every one. V and J calls and clone size are given by that table; D and trimming were obtained from the DNA. The table records around 300,000 clones, 80% to 90% of them present only once.

This receptor was taken from a woman between 45 and 65 years old who had recovered from COVID-19. Sequencing was performed on peripheral blood. This chain uses TRBV5-1 with TRBJ1-1; 12 positions match TRBD1. The CDR3 is CASSSTGTGGPEAFF. CDR3 nucleotides: TGCGCCAGCAGCTCTACCGGGACAGGGGGCCCTGAAGCTTTCTTT.